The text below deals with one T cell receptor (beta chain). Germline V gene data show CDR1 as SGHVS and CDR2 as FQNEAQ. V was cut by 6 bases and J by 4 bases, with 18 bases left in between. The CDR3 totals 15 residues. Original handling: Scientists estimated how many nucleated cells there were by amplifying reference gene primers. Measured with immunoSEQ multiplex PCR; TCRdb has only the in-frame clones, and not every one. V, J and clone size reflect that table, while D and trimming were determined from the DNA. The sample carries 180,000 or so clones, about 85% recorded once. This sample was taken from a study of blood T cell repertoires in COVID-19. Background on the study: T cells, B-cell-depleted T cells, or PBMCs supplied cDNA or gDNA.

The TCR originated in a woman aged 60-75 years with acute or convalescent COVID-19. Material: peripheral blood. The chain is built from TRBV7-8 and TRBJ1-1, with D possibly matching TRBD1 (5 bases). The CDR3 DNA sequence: TGTGCCAGCAGTTCCCTGGGTAGGGGTTCCACTGAAGCTTTCTTT. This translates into CASSSLGRGSTEAFF.